The rows below give T cell receptor beta chains drawn from one sample of a study of T cell responses to AZD1222 COVID-19 vaccine. Data came from immunoSEQ multiplex PCR; TCRdb stores just in-frame clones and leaves some out. Among some 110,000 clones listed, about 89% were seen once. Specimen: peripheral blood, collected 28 days after the second AZD1222 dose. Receptor source: an adult who received the AZD1222 COVID-19 vaccine. The conserved cysteine and the conserved F or W are not part of the CDR3 here.

TRBV9	TRBJ2-5	ASSEGARETQY
TRBV7-9	TRBJ2-7	ASSSGHNYEQY
TRBV25-1	TRBJ1-4	ASSYVENEKLF
TRBV28	TRBJ2-1	ASSKLAGGPGNEQF
TRBV2	TRBJ2-7	ASSLRDTGYEQY
TRBV5-1	TRBJ2-7	ASSLGISGKRDEQY
TRBV7-3	TRBJ2-2	ASSPTSGRNTGELF
TRBV19	TRBJ2-7	ASSRTDSQRALQQY
TRBV29-1	TRBJ2-5	SVETSGAAGETQY
TRBV14	TRBJ2-1	ASSQVYNEQF
TRBV7-2	TRBJ1-6	ASSVGTGFSPLH
TRBV13	TRBJ2-7	ASSLRTGTYEQY
TRBV23-1	TRBJ1-5	ASIGPGENQPQH
TRBV25-1	TRBJ2-2	ASSSFRAGGELF
TRBV3-1/TRBV3-2	TRBJ1-2	ASSQAAGGTYGYT
TRBV5-7	TRBJ1-4	ASSLLGANEKLF
TRBV6-6	TRBJ1-1	ASTLDGESMNTEAF
TRBV2	TRBJ2-2	ASSEEETGELF
TRBV6-2/TRBV6-3	TRBJ2-1	ASSTGTSGLGEQF
TRBV6-4	TRBJ2-3	ASSDSVTQY
TRBV24-1	TRBJ2-7	ATSDQDPRDSFSYEQY
TRBV7-2	TRBJ1-5	ASSLTGSQPQH
TRBV11-2	TRBJ1-5	ASSLDSGQPQH
TRBV19	TRBJ2-7	ASSIGSGGTYEQY
TRBV6-5	TRBJ2-7	ASRTWDGTSYEQY
TRBV2	TRBJ2-1	ASSENRVDEQF
TRBV6-5	TRBJ1-1	ASSTQSRTEAF
TRBV28	TRBJ1-4	ASSLLGQGASNEKLF
TRBV19	TRBJ2-5	ASSVRGGEETQY
TRBV6-5	TRBJ2-7	ASTTSGPSYEQY
TRBV19	TRBJ1-6	ASSIIGNNSPLH
TRBV20-1	TRBJ2-7	SASREDLAYEQY
TRBV15	TRBJ2-4	ATSSRLGAKNIQY
TRBV4-1	TRBJ1-1	ASSQDRTFPTEAF
TRBV11-2	TRBJ1-5	ASSLGQGGFGNQPQH
TRBV6-5	TRBJ1-2	ASSEQTNYGYT
TRBV6-5	TRBJ1-4	ASSYTPTGTMAKLF
TRBV5-4	TRBJ2-3	ASSFAARGDTQY
TRBV5-1	TRBJ1-4	ASSPGSLEEKLF
TRBV9	TRBJ2-1	ASDSGGSSYNEQF
TRBV30	TRBJ1-1	AWNAGTGVTEAF
TRBV6-5	TRBJ2-1	ASSYLAGAYNEQF
TRBV11-2	TRBJ2-4	ASSFTLAVAKNIQY
TRBV4-1	TRBJ1-3	ASSQGVFTYSGNTIY
TRBV27	TRBJ2-7	ASSLLQGTLYEQY
TRBV7-9	TRBJ2-7	ASSPKIAGGPTEQY
TRBV5-6	TRBJ2-7	ASSLDEWGKEQY
TRBV7-3	TRBJ2-5	ASSWKNGTEKETQY
TRBV28	TRBJ1-2	ASSSYGTGNYGYT
TRBV7-3	TRBJ2-2	ASSPSGGSAGELF
TRBV7-7	TRBJ2-1	ASSPSSGSDGGEQF
TRBV7-2	TRBJ2-1	ASSLAAGTAYNEQF
TRBV7-6	TRBJ2-1	ASSKSPGQGHNEQF
TRBV10-2	TRBJ1-3	ATTWDAGNTIY